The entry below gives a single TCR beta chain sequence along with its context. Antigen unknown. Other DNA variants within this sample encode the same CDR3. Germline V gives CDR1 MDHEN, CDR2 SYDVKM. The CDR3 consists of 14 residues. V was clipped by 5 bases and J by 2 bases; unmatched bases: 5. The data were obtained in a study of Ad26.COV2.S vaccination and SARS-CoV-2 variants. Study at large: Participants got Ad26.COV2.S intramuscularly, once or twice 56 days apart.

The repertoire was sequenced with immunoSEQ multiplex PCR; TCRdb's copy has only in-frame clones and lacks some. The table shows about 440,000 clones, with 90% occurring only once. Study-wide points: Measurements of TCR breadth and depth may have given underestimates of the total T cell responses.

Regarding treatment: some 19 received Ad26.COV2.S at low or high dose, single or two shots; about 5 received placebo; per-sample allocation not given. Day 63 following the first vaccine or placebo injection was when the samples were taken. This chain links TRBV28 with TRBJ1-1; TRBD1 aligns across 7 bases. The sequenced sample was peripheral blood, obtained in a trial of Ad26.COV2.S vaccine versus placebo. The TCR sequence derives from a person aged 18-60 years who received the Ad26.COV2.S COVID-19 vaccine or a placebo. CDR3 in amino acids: CASSPDRLNTEAFF. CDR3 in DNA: TGTGCCAGCAGTCCGGACAGGCTTAACACTGAAGCTTTCTTT.